The 17 T cell receptor beta chains in this list originate from one sample, sequenced in a study of CD8+ T cells in alopecia areata. As the sequencing template, cDNA was produced by extracting RNA and reverse transcribing it. Sequencing used immunoSEQ multiplex PCR; TCRdb keeps in-frame clones, though not all of them. The table includes fewer than 350,000 clones, 58% detected once. The treatment denotes: oral pan-JAK inhibitor, 5-10 mg twice daily. Sequenced material: CD4+ T cells sorted from blood, taken at week 24, from a patient treated with tofacitinib. These receptors were collected from a human donor with alopecia areata.

The chain joins TRBV6-6 to TRBJ2-3; D perhaps matches TRBD2 (6 bases). The germline CDR1 and CDR2 sequences are MNHNY and SVGAGI (reference sequence). V was shortened by 2 bases and J by 4 bases, with 13 bases between the two germline ends. CDR3 length: 15 residues. CDR3 amino acids: CASSYGGFLADTQYF. CDR3 in DNA: TGTGCCAGCAGTTACGGGGGGTTTTTGGCAGATACGCAGTATTTT.

The chain is built from TRBV7-9 and TRBJ2-6, with D possibly being TRBD1 or TRBD2 (5 bases each). There are 18 residues in the CDR3. Trimming shortened V by 11 bases and J by 0 bases, and 23 bases separated the two germline ends. Germline CDR1 is SEHNR and CDR2 is FQNEAQ (reference sequence). CDR3: CAGGGGTPHRSGANVLTF. CDR3 nucleotides: TGTGCCGGGGGTGGTGGGACCCCTCATCGCTCTGGGGCCAACGTCCTGACTTTC.

The chain employs TRBV14 and TRBJ2-1, with TRBD1 matching over 10 bases. Per the germline V gene, CDR1 is SGHDN and CDR2 is FVKESK. V lost 6 bases and J lost 9; bases outside the gene matches: 5. This CDR3 comprises 13 residues. CDR3 nucleotides: TGTGCCAGCAGGGGACAGGGGAAGAGTGAGCAGTTCTTC. This sequence encodes CASRGQGKSEQFF. The full variable domain, rest sourced from reference TRBV14 and TRBJ2-1, is EAGVTQFPSHSVIEKGQTVTLRCDPISGHDNLYWYRRVMGKEIKFLLHFVKESKQDESGMPNNRFLAERTGGTYSTLKVQPAELEDSGVYFCASRGQGKSEQFFGPGTRLTVL.

The rearrangement joins TRBV10-3 to TRBJ2-3; 9 bases align to TRBD2. With V trimmed by 4 bases and J by 3 bases, 8 bases remained unmatched. The CDR3 has 16 amino acids. Germline V gene data show CDR1 as ENHRY and CDR2 as SYGVKD. CDR3 sequence (DNA): TGTGCCATCAGTGCGGCGCTAGCGGGGTCGACAGATACGCAGTATTTT. Its translation: CAISAALAGSTDTQYF.

With respect to this clone: The sample has other DNA sequences that encode this CDR3 too. The J gene is TRBJ1-2, the V gene TRBV9; D might be TRBD1 (5 bases). The CDR3 spans 14 residues. Germline lookup yields CDR1 SGDLS and CDR2 YYNGEE. Trimming stripped 0 bases from V and 1 base from J, with 7 bases between. The CDR3 DNA sequence: TGTGCCAGCAGCGTAGAGGGGCGTAACTATGGCTACACCTTC. It yields the protein CASSVEGRNYGYTF.

This clone was counted only a few times. The chain has TRBV7-8 and TRBJ2-5; 7 bases are shared with TRBD1. Germline CDR1 is SGHVS and CDR2 is FQNEAQ. This CDR3 spans 15 amino acids. V was clipped by 2 bases and J by 2 bases; unmatched bases: 5. The CDR3 DNA reads TGTGCCAGCAGCTTAACCCGGGACAGACAAGAGACCCAGTACTTC. It yields the protein CASSLTRDRQETQYF.

This clone was recorded a few times. The rearrangement joins TRBV4-3 to TRBJ2-3; TRBD2 might be the D (6 bases). Germline loops: CDR1 LGHNA, CDR2 YSLEER. Trimming removed 6 bases from V and 6 bases from J, with 13 bases in between. The CDR3 consists of 13 residues. CDR3 in amino acids: CASRATGEDTQYF. CDR3 DNA sequence: TGCGCCAGCAGGGCGACGGGGGAGGATACGCAGTATTTT.

This chain links TRBV30 with TRBJ2-7; D call uncertain. The CDR3 has 12 residues. Germline CDR1 and CDR2: GTSNPN and SVGIG (reference sequence). The V end was cut by 2 bases, the J end by 3 bases, with 8 bases between. The CDR3 nucleotides are TGTGCCTGGAGTCCTACCCACTACGAGCAGTACTTC. Amino acid sequence: CAWSPTHYEQYF. Together with reference TRBV30 and TRBJ2-7, the CDR3 gives the full variable domain: SQTIHQWPATLVQPVGSPLSLECTVEGTSNPNLYWYRQAAGRGLQLLFYSVGIGQISSEVPQNLSASRPQDRQFILSSKKLLLSDSGFYLCAWSPTHYEQYFGPGTRLTVT.

This rearrangement joins TRBV9 to TRBJ2-1, with a possible D match to TRBD1 (5 bases). The V gene lost 0 bases and the J gene lost 9 bases, with 16 bases spanning the gap. Germline V gene data show CDR1 as SGDLS and CDR2 as YYNGEE. The CDR3 has 15 amino acids. The CDR3 DNA is TGTGCCAGCAGCGTAGCTCGGCAGGGTAGGAGTGAGCAGTTCTTC. Encoded protein: CASSVARQGRSEQFF.

The rearrangement links TRBV2 to TRBJ2-3; 8 bases fit TRBD2. After removal of 11 bases from V and 5 bases from J, the junction contained 9 bases not matched to a gene. Germline V gene data show CDR1 as SNHLY and CDR2 as FYNNEI. The CDR3 totals 13 residues. The CDR3, as DNA: TGTGCCCCCAAGCAGCGGGGGAGAGATACGCAGTATTTT. Protein: CAPKQRGRDTQYF.

The V gene is TRBV4-2, the J gene TRBJ1-2, with D unresolved. The CDR3 covers 16 residues. Germline V gene lookup returns CDR1 LGHNA and CDR2 YNFKEQ. Trimming pared 0 bases from V and 4 bases from J, leaving 15 bases between. As DNA, the CDR3 is TGTGCCAGCAGCCAAGACGCGGTGCTGACCATCTATGGCTACACCTTC. Translation gives CASSQDAVLTIYGYTF.

CDR3 sequence reads: CASSPGTGRSGANVLTF. CDR3 nucleotides: TGTGCCAGCAGCCCCGGGACAGGGCGCTCTGGGGCCAACGTCCTGACTTTC. The chain carries TRBV7-3 and TRBJ2-6; 9 bases are a match to TRBD1. The CDR3 is 17 amino acids. Germline loops: CDR1 SGHTA, CDR2 FQGTGA. With V trimmed by 5 bases and J by 0 bases, 5 bases remained unmatched.

With respect to this clone: Relative to the germline gene, one junction end is altered; a read error may explain this. This chain links TRBV29-1 with TRBJ2-7; 7 bases align to TRBD1. This CDR3 spans 13 amino acids. Germline V lookup: CDR1 SQVTM, CDR2 ANQGSEA. The CDR3 here is CSVELRVGQSRSF. The CDR3 nucleotides are TGCAGCGTTGAACTCCGAGTGGGACAGTCACGGTCCTTC.

This rearrangement joins TRBV5-1 to TRBJ2-1; possible D gene TRBD1, 6 bases. V lost 1 base and J 6 bases, leaving 8 bases between the germline ends. The germline V gene has CDR1 SGHRS and CDR2 YFSETQ. CDR3 size: 13 residues. CDR3 bases: TGCGCCAGCAGCTTGTTGGACAGCAATGAGCAGTTCTTC. Protein: CASSLLDSNEQFF.

This chain uses TRBV4-2 with TRBJ2-5, with TRBD1 identical over 7 bases. The CDR3 is 15 residues long. V trimming: 3 bases; J trimming: 10 bases; junction bases outside the gene matches: 14. Germline V CDR1 and CDR2: LGHNA, YNFKEQ. The CDR3 reads CASSHAPGTESIQYF. CDR3 bases: TGTGCCAGCAGCCACGCCCCCGGGACAGAAAGTATCCAGTACTTC.

This chain connects TRBV7-2 to TRBJ2-7; possible D gene TRBD1, 5 bases. The germline gives CDR1 SGHTA, CDR2 FQGNSA. V was clipped by 0 bases and J by 6 bases, with 9 bases between them. The CDR3 runs to 13 residues. The CDR3 bases are TGTGCCAGCAGCTTAGCAGGGGCCCGCGAGCAGTACTTC. It yields the protein CASSLAGAREQYF.

The rearrangement uses TRBV6-5 and TRBJ2-6; D might be TRBD1 or TRBD2, each matching 5 bases. V was shortened by 4 bases and J by 4 bases, with 11 bases between the two germline ends. This CDR3 is built from 15 residues. Looked up from germline, CDR1 is MNHEY and CDR2 is SVGAGI. CDR3 nucleotide sequence: TGTGCCAGCAGTTCCGGGGCGGCCGGGGCCAACGTCCTGACTTTC. Amino acids: CASSSGAAGANVLTF.